This section outlines one T cell receptor beta chain sequence together with its context. Its antigen is not yet known. Base qualities are not at hand, and no much larger clone is one base apart. This record belongs to a study of blood T cells in healthy people across ages (dated by TCRdb to the mid-2010s). At the level of the whole study: In model experiments, template switching captured about one uniquely barcoded TCR beta cDNA molecule for every two T cells. Using deep sequencing normalized with unique cDNA molecular identifiers, the study measured how TCR beta repertoire diversity changes with age. Donors were grouped into four age groups: young (average about 15 years), middle-aged (around 39), aged (62) and long-lived (about 89). To avoid experimental bias, donors of different ages were distributed randomly across sequencing lanes. Two additional independent replicas of 1 million unique cDNA reads from the same blood draw were analyzed for two donors (one aged 18 to 30 and one aged 80 or older). Points the paper makes about the study in general: Compared with the aged group, the long-lived group had more naive CD4+ T cells, fewer expanded clones and increased TCR diversity, suggesting age selection. Observed TCR beta diversity per million T cells fell roughly linearly with age, and a significant reduction was already apparent by age about 36. There was a strong correlation between observed TCR beta diversity and the percentage of naive T cells measured by flow cytometry. Estimates of total diversity based on one million sequenced T cells were considered lower bounds and underestimates. Because profiling used bulk unsorted PBMCs, naive and antigen-experienced compartments could not be compared conclusively. Donor CMV infection status was unknown, potentially confounding age-related changes in expanded clonotypes.

Libraries were built with 5' RACE. Sequencing was carried out with an Illumina HiSeq 2500. A second PCR of roughly 7 to 11 cycles was performed with a sample-barcoded 5' primer and a J-beta primer mix. A unique molecular identifier was introduced onto each TCR beta cDNA molecule by a template-switch 5' adaptor carrying 12 random nucleotides. At least 3 million CDR3-containing paired-end reads were obtained from each sample. All of the RNA was converted into first-strand cDNA using the Mint cDNA synthesis kit, with a TRBC-specific oligonucleotide serving as the primer. Following uracil-DNA glycosylase treatment, a first 18-cycle PCR with universal primers M1SS and BC2_uni_R was performed on all cDNA. Regarding the original processing steps: For normalization, 1 million high-quality reads were randomly selected from each sample, with every read carrying a distinct molecular identifier. Reads with shared molecular identifiers were discarded instead of being binned into consensus sequences. MiTCR, set to a Q25 quality threshold and the strictest error-elimination algorithm, was used for CDR3 identification, clonotype clustering and error correction. Lower-bound total TCR beta diversity was estimated with a nonparametric unseen species model using Euler transformation. TCRdb cleaned the public reads at Q25 with fastp, built clones with MiXCR and kept in-frame beta chains. Identical CDR3 proteins give one entry, which carries the most common genes and DNA. The V and J calls come from TCRdb's annotation, not from the publication. For this sample the table gives over a million distinct CDR3 sequences, of which less than 50% were detected only once. Approximately 19% of the sample lies in the top ten.

The donors were some 36 Caucasian individuals from Russia, aged 6 to 90 years, who were systemically healthy. Around 10 milliliters of peripheral blood were collected from each donor into EDTA-treated Vacutainer tubes. Ficoll-Paque density-gradient centrifugation was used to isolate PBMCs, with at least 7 million per sample. Total RNA was extracted from PBMCs with Trizol reagent, with at least 5.5 micrograms obtained per sample. For every donor, an aliquot of PBMCs went through flow cytometry to measure the percentages of naive CD45RAhigh/CD27high T cells. This TCR was sampled from a woman aged 55-69 years in good health. Sample: blood.

The CDR3 loop reads CASSYSRDRRNTEAFF. The DNA is TGTGCCAGCAGTTACTCGAGGGACAGGAGGAACACTGAAGCTTTCTTT. The chain joins TRBV6-5 to TRBJ1-1; the junction holds 8 bases that match TRBD1. Trimmed from V: 0 bases; trimmed from J: 1 base; junction bases lacking a gene match: 4. From cysteine to phenylalanine, the CDR3 is 16 amino acids long. This entry keeps only the CDR3 DNA: 48 bases, framed from base 1. The germline V gene supplies CDR1 MNHEY and CDR2 SVGAGI.